This is a list of T cell receptor beta chains from one sample in a study of T cell repertoires in cytomegalovirus infection. TCRdb ran MiXCR on the reads and lists one entry per CDR3 protein. The sample has around 550,000 distinct CDR3 sequences, more than 25% seen once; the top ten hold roughly an eighth. The material sequenced was PBMCs. The receptors originated from a human donor in good health (CMV status not recorded). Some clones in this sample may be carry-over from other donors' samples. Each CDR3 is given with its conserved first and last residue. The D gene is left open where the match is weak. Clone size, where shown, is once, few, many, or a class for clones that have expanded.

.,.,TRBJ2-5,TRBV7-2,CASSALLGVETQYF,TGTGCCAGCAGCGCGTTACTAGGGGTGGAGACCCAGTACTTC
.,TRBD1,TRBJ2-1,TRBV28,CASSHQGAYNEQFF,TGTGCCAGCAGTCACCAGGGGGCTTACAATGAGCAGTTCTTC
many,.,TRBJ2-5,TRBV7-2,CASSRAGQLKETQYF,TGTGCCAGCAGCCGTGCTGGACAGCTGAAAGAGACCCAGTACTTC
.,TRBD2,TRBJ2-1,TRBV7-9,CASSLWVLAGVTLSYNEQFF,TGTGCCAGCAGCTTATGGGTACTAGCGGGAGTAACCCTCTCCTACAATGAGCAGTTCTTC
many,TRBD2,TRBJ2-1,TRBV7-6,CASSSPMAVSGRAFNEQFF,TGTGCCAGCAGCTCCCCGATGGCGGTTAGCGGGAGGGCCTTCAATGAGCAGTTCTTC
.,TRBD1,TRBJ2-3,TRBV6-2/TRBV6-3,CASSWDRAGTDTQYF,TGTGCCAGCAGCTGGGACAGGGCCGGCACAGATACGCAGTATTTT
.,.,TRBJ1-4,TRBV12-3/TRBV12-4,CASSFGAPANEKLFF,TGTGCCAGCAGTTTTGGGGCCCCAGCTAATGAAAAACTGTTTTTT
few,.,TRBJ2-2,TRBV6-4,CASSVGGKSTGELFF,TGTGCCAGCAGTGTTGGCGGCAAATCCACCGGGGAGCTGTTTTTT
.,.,TRBJ1-2,TRBV6-8,CATSRVGYGYTF,TGTGCCACCTCCCGAGTTGGCTATGGCTACACCTTC
few,.,TRBJ2-1,TRBV7-2,CASSRRSQNEQFF,TGTGCCAGCAGTCGGAGATCACAAAATGAGCAGTTCTTC
many,.,TRBJ1-5,TRBV12-3/TRBV12-4,CASSFQGGQPQHF,TGTGCCAGCAGTTTCCAGGGAGGGCAGCCCCAGCATTTT
few,.,TRBJ2-5,TRBV30,CAWSVQGRAHQETQYF,TGTGCCTGGAGTGTCCAGGGCAGGGCCCACCAAGAGACCCAGTACTTC
.,TRBD1,TRBJ1-1,TRBV19,CASSGQTGLNTEAFF,TGTGCCAGTAGTGGGCAGACAGGGCTGAACACTGAAGCTTTCTTT
.,.,TRBJ1-5,TRBV7-9,CASSASGIPNQPQHF,TGTGCCAGCAGCGCTTCAGGAATACCCAATCAGCCCCAGCATTTT
.,TRBD1,TRBJ1-5,TRBV2,CASSVEGQGANQPQHF,TGTGCCAGCAGTGTAGAAGGACAGGGGGCGAATCAGCCCCAGCATTTT
many,.,TRBJ2-2,TRBV7-2,CASSPTFTGELFF,TGTGCCAGCAGCCCCACATTCACCGGGGAGCTGTTTTTT
many,TRBD1,TRBJ1-1,TRBV20-1,CSARTSSGGSTEAFF,TGCAGTGCTAGGACCTCGTCAGGGGGAAGCACTGAAGCTTTCTTT
.,.,TRBJ2-6,TRBV7-2,CASSPRGPSGANVLTF,TGTGCCAGCAGCCCGCGAGGGCCCTCTGGGGCCAACGTCCTGACTTTC
.,.,TRBJ2-3,TRBV6-6,CASSYLLYTDTQYF,TGTGCCAGCAGTTACTTACTTTACACAGATACGCAGTATTTT
few,TRBD2,TRBJ2-5,TRBV6-2/TRBV6-3,CATRLAGAETQYF,TGTGCGACTAGGCTAGCGGGAGCAGAGACCCAGTACTTC
many,.,TRBJ1-1,TRBV7-2,CASSPSTGTWGFGAFF,TGTGCCAGCAGCCCGTCAACCGGGACGTGGGGGTTTGGAGCTTTCTTT
.,.,TRBJ1-1,TRBV5-5,CASSLEGYNEAFF,TGTGCCAGCAGCTTGGAAGGTTATAATGAAGCTTTCTTT
few,.,TRBJ2-1,TRBV6-5,CASRSGRGAYNEQFF,TGTGCCAGCAGGAGCGGTCGAGGTGCCTACAATGAGCAGTTCTTC
.,TRBD1,TRBJ2-2,TRBV19,CASSPHPRDRGPAYTGELFF,TGTGCCAGTAGTCCACACCCCCGGGACAGGGGCCCGGCCTACACCGGGGAGCTGTTTTTT
few,TRBD1,TRBJ2-4,TRBV6-2/TRBV6-3,CASSNQPGQGFKNIQYF,TGTGCCAGCAGCAACCAACCGGGACAGGGTTTTAAAAACATTCAGTACTTC
many,.,TRBJ1-2,TRBV28,CASRERVYGYTF,TGTGCCAGCAGGGAAAGGGTCTACGGCTACACCTTC
many,.,TRBJ1-4,TRBV7-6,CASSLVVKLINEKLFF,TGTGCCAGCAGCTTAGTAGTAAAGTTAATCAATGAAAAACTGTTTTTT
few,.,TRBJ1-4,TRBV29-1,CSVVGAREKLFF,TGCAGCGTTGTAGGTGCTCGGGAAAAACTGTTTTTT
.,.,TRBJ2-3,TRBV6-2/TRBV6-3,CASSYRPGVPTQYF,TGTGCCAGCAGTTACAGGCCCGGGGTTCCCACGCAGTATTTT
.,TRBD2,TRBJ2-2,TRBV14,CASSQDLAGGLAGTGELFF,TGTGCCAGCAGCCAAGATCTAGCGGGAGGACTCGCGGGCACCGGGGAGCTGTTTTTT
.,TRBD1,TRBJ2-3,TRBV7-9,CASSHKTGALTDTQYF,TGTGCCAGCAGCCACAAGACAGGGGCCCTTACGGATACGCAGTATTTT
many,.,TRBJ1-1,TRBV7-6,CASSSRGMTEAFF,TGTGCCAGCAGCTCCCGAGGGATGACTGAAGCTTTCTTT
few,TRBD1,TRBJ2-2,TRBV7-9,CASRGQGARGNTGELFF,TGTGCCAGCAGGGGACAGGGGGCGCGAGGGAACACCGGGGAGCTGTTTTTT
.,TRBD2,TRBJ2-1,TRBV7-8,CASSALAGTNEQFF,TGTGCCAGCAGCGCCTTAGCGGGAACCAATGAGCAGTTCTTC
few,.,TRBJ2-2,TRBV4-1,CASSQASFGRSTGELFF,TGCGCCAGCAGCCAAGCTTCGTTTGGGAGGAGCACCGGGGAGCTGTTTTTT
.,.,TRBJ2-7,TRBV7-2,CASRPNWGGSYEQYF,TGTGCCAGCAGACCAAATTGGGGGGGCAGCTACGAGCAGTACTTC
few,.,TRBJ2-2,TRBV20-1,CSAGPGNTGELFF,TGCAGTGCCGGGCCGGGGAACACCGGGGAGCTGTTTTTT
.,.,TRBJ1-2,TRBV19,CASSIDYGASYGYTF,TGTGCCAGTAGTATAGACTACGGGGCTTCCTATGGCTACACCTTC
many,.,TRBJ2-3,TRBV7-6,CASSQQNTDTQYF,TGTGCCAGCAGCCAACAAAACACAGATACGCAGTATTTT
.,.,TRBJ2-5,TRBV7-9,CASSWTGTRNQETQYF,TGTGCCAGCAGCTGGACCGGGACACGGAACCAAGAGACCCAGTACTTC
once,.,TRBJ1-6,TRBV30,CAWSVWARNNSPLHF,TGTGCCTGGAGTGTATGGGCCAGAAATAATTCACCCCTCCACTTT
.,.,TRBJ2-1,TRBV5-1,CASSFDVKREQFF,TGCGCCAGCAGCTTTGATGTGAAGCGGGAGCAGTTCTTC
.,TRBD1,TRBJ2-3,TRBV20-1,CSAPRDRGLDTQYF,TGCAGTGCGCCTCGGGACAGGGGGCTCGATACGCAGTATTTT
.,.,TRBJ2-3,TRBV7-3,CASSLTRLDTQYF,TGTGCCAGCAGCTTAACTAGATTGGATACGCAGTATTTT
.,.,TRBJ2-6,TRBV27,CASSFGQISGANVLTF,TGTGCCAGCAGTTTCGGGCAGATCTCTGGGGCCAACGTCCTGACTTTC
.,.,TRBJ2-1,TRBV5-1,CASSFLPGPGRGEQFF,TGCGCCAGCAGCTTCCTACCGGGCCCCGGGCGGGGTGAGCAGTTCTTC
.,.,TRBJ1-1,TRBV12-3/TRBV12-4,CASTSGPGTEAFF,TGTGCCAGCACCTCGGGGCCGGGGACTGAAGCTTTCTTT
few,.,TRBJ2-5,TRBV11-2,CASSSDLGSETQYF,TGTGCCAGCAGCTCAGATTTAGGGTCAGAGACCCAGTACTTC
.,.,TRBJ1-5,TRBV7-2,CASSLGTGRSNQPQHF,TGTGCCAGCAGCTTAGGAACAGGGAGGAGCAATCAGCCCCAGCATTTT
.,TRBD2,TRBJ2-2,TRBV2,CASSELAGGLGTGELFF,TGTGCCTCCTCGGAACTAGCGGGAGGGTTGGGCACCGGGGAGCTGTTTTTT